Each of the 21 T cell receptor beta chains below was sequenced from the same sample in a study of T-cell reconstitution after alpha-beta-depleted transplantation in children. The authors prepared the TCRbeta library with unique molecular identifiers. A single record per CDR3 protein comes from TCRdb applying MiXCR to the PCR reads. The table records roughly 490,000 distinct CDR3 sequences, about an eighth of them present only once. This specimen was PBMCs, mostly from graft donor cells, taken 180 days after TCRalphabeta/CD19-depleted stem cell transplant. These receptors came from a female patient aged 2 to 10 who had a stem cell transplant for aplastic anemia, so the T cells may come from the graft donor.

The rearrangement uses TRBV6-5 and TRBJ2-7, with D perhaps TRBD1 (6 bases). Germline lookup yields CDR1 MNHEY and CDR2 SVGAGI. V gave up 6 bases and J gave up 0 bases, with 18 bases separating them. This CDR3 comprises 16 residues. DNA for the CDR3: TGTGCCAGCAGCCAGGGGCTACAGGCAAGCTCCTACGAGCAGTACTTC. It translates to CASSQGLQASSYEQYF.

This chain links TRBV20-1 with TRBJ2-3; D is ambiguous. V was clipped by 1 base and J by 1 base, with 9 bases between them. The CDR3 is 14 amino acids. Germline lookup yields CDR1 DFQATT and CDR2 SNEGSKA (reference sequence). The CDR3 DNA reads as TGCAGTGCTAGAGTGACCGCCCGCACAGATACGCAGTATTTT. It is translated as CSARVTARTDTQYF.

The chain links TRBV4-3 to TRBJ2-3; D may be TRBD2 (5 bases). Germline V CDR1 and CDR2: LGHNA, YSLEER. The CDR3 spans 15 residues. Deletions cut 5 bases from V and 4 bases from J, with 16 bases between. The CDR3: CASSFRSRRSDTQYF. DNA of the CDR3: TGCGCCAGCAGCTTCCGATCGAGGAGGTCAGATACGCAGTATTTT.

CDR3 sequence: CASSQRLGELFF. The CDR3 DNA follows: TGTGCCAGCAGCCAGCGTTTGGGGGAGCTGTTTTTT. The chain couples TRBV5-4 to TRBJ2-2; unclear D gene. Germline V lookup: CDR1 SGHNT, CDR2 YYREEE (reference sequence). V lost 4 bases to trimming and J lost 8 bases, with 9 bases between them. This CDR3 comprises 12 residues.

This clonotype appeared a few times. The gene calls are TRBV5-1 and TRBJ2-7; either TRBD1 or TRBD2 may supply D (6 bases each). This CDR3 region has 15 residues. The V end was cut by 7 bases, the J end by 0 bases, with 17 bases between. The germline CDR1 and CDR2 sequences are SGHRS and YFSETQ. CDR3 loop: CASGAKGGSSYEQYF. In nucleotides, the CDR3 is TGCGCCAGCGGAGCCAAGGGGGGAAGCTCCTACGAGCAGTACTTC.

The chain carries TRBV6-1 and TRBJ2-5; 8 positions match TRBD2. The J segment lost 2 bases and the V segment lost 4 bases, leaving 9 bases of the junction unmatched. The CDR3 loop spans 16 amino acids. Germline V gives CDR1 MNHNS, CDR2 SASEGT. The CDR3 spells CASSVPYGLAQETQYF. For the CDR3, the DNA is TGTGCCAGCAGTGTTCCATACGGACTAGCTCAAGAGACCCAGTACTTC.

This clonotype has more than one count but fewer than ten. This chain uses TRBV7-7 with TRBJ2-1; tentatively, D is TRBD2 (6 bases). Germline assignment: CDR1 SSHAT and CDR2 FNYEAQ (reference sequence). This CDR3 has 14 amino acids. Trimming pared 5 bases from V and 8 bases from J, leaving 16 bases between. The CDR3 nucleotides are TGTGCCAGCAGCCTTAGCGGCCTTGGGGATGAGCAGTTCTTC. Translating it yields CASSLSGLGDEQFF. Supplemented by reference TRBV7-7 and TRBJ2-1, the full variable domain reads GAGVSQSPRYKVTKRGQDVTLRCDPISSHATLYWYQQALGQGPEFLTYFNYEAQPDKSGLPSDRFSAERPEGSISTLTIQRTEQRDSAMYRCASSLSGLGDEQFFGPGTRLTVL.

With regard to this clonotype: A read error may account for a junction end that differs from germline. The V and J genes are TRBV7-9 and TRBJ2-2; the D gene is possibly TRBD1 (5 bases). There are 17 residues in the CDR3. Germline V gives CDR1 SEHNR, CDR2 FQNEAQ (reference sequence). For the CDR3, the DNA is TGTGCCAACAGCTTTAGAGTTTGGGGCCCACGTACCGGGGAGCTGTTTTTT. Amino acids: CANSFRVWGPRTGELFF.

The V and J genes are TRBV20-1 and TRBJ2-1; D gene uncertain. This CDR3 has 12 amino acids. V lost 0 bases and J lost 13, with 13 bases in between. Germline CDR1 DFQATT, CDR2 SNEGSKA (reference sequence). CDR3 region: CSARDDRETQFF. CDR3 in DNA: TGCAGTGCTAGAGATGATCGAGAGACCCAGTTCTTC.

This clonotype occurred a few times. The chain uses TRBV25-1 and TRBJ2-7; 11 nucleotides match TRBD2. The CDR3 runs to 17 residues. V was clipped by 6 bases and J by 0 bases; unmatched bases: 10. Germline V lookup: CDR1 MGHDK, CDR2 SYGVNS. The CDR3 DNA is TGTGCCAGCAGCGCCGGGACTAGCGGAACAAACTCCTACGAGCAGTACGTC. This codes for CASSAGTSGTNSYEQYV.

The rearrangement joins TRBV11-2 to TRBJ1-2, with D possibly TRBD1 on 6 matching bases. There are 14 residues in the CDR3. V was cut by 1 base and J by 4 bases, with 10 bases left in between. Germline V gives CDR1 SGHAT, CDR2 FQNNGV. CDR3 DNA sequence: TGTGCCAGCAGCTTAGTGGGACATGCCTATGGCTACACCTTC. This codes for CASSLVGHAYGYTF.

This clonotype was observed a handful of times. V usage is TRBV21-1 and J usage is TRBJ1-1; TRBD1 was called by the table and not checked on the DNA. TRBV21-1 represents a pseudogene. The CDR3 runs to 14 residues. The CDR3 coding sequence is TGTGCCAGCATCCCAGGGGGGGAGCACACTGAAGCTTTCTTT. Translating it yields CASIPGGEHTEAFF.

CDR3 protein: CATSRGLAGTPYNEQFF. CDR3 in DNA: TGTGCCACCAGCAGAGGACTAGCGGGTACTCCCTACAATGAGCAGTTCTTC. The rearrangement joins TRBV15 to TRBJ2-1; 10 positions agree with TRBD2. The CDR3 contains 17 residues. V lost 1 base and J lost 2; bases outside the gene matches: 5. Germline CDR1 is LNHNV and CDR2 is YYDKDF (reference sequence).

CDR3 in DNA: TGTGCCAGCAGCCAGCCAGGTGGGGGTCGCACCTACGAGCAGTACTTC. It codes for CASSQPGGGRTYEQYF. The rearrangement joins TRBV14 to TRBJ2-7, with D possibly called TRBD1 or TRBD2 (5 bases each). V was trimmed by 3 bases and J by 2 bases, leaving 17 bases between them. In germline, CDR1 is SGHDN, CDR2 FVKESK. The CDR3 covers 16 residues.

This clonotype has only a few counts. V is TRBV20-1 and J is TRBJ2-1; 12 positions match TRBD2. Germline V CDR1 and CDR2: DFQATT, SNEGSKA (reference sequence). This CDR3 is 13 amino acids long. The CDR3 reads CSRVTSGSYEQFF. DNA for the CDR3: TGCAGCAGAGTGACTAGCGGGAGCTATGAGCAGTTCTTC.

This clonotype was observed a handful of times. The chain recombines TRBV6-5 with TRBJ1-2; D not resolved. Looked up from germline, CDR1 is MNHEY and CDR2 is SVGAGI. Deletions cut 2 bases from V and 0 bases from J, with 10 bases between. The CDR3 is 15 residues long. The CDR3 sequence is CASSYVARANYGYTF. For the CDR3, the DNA is TGTGCCAGCAGTTACGTGGCACGAGCTAACTATGGCTACACCTTC.

This chain joins TRBV5-4 and TRBJ2-7; D gene unclear. Trimming cost V 7 bases and J 1 base, with 3 bases left between them. Germline assignment: CDR1 SGHNT and CDR2 YYREEE (reference sequence). The CDR3 totals 10 residues. The CDR3 here is CASRSYEQYF. The CDR3 bases are TGTGCCAGCCGATCCTACGAGCAGTACTTC. The full variable domain, its missing parts supplied by reference TRBV5-4 and TRBJ2-7, is ETGVTQSPTHLIKTRGQQVTLRCSSQSGHNTVSWYQQALGQGPQFIFQYYREEENGRGNFPPRFSGLQFPNYSSELNVNALELDDSALYLCASRSYEQYFGPGTRLTVT.

V usage is TRBV7-3 and J usage is TRBJ2-7, with 11 bases matching TRBD1. V was pared by 0 bases and J by 3 bases, with 1 base of the junction left unmatched. The germline V gene encodes CDR1 SGHTA and CDR2 FQGTGA. The CDR3 consists of 15 residues. CDR3: CASSLTGTGGYEQYF. As DNA, the CDR3 is TGTGCCAGCAGCTTAACCGGGACAGGGGGCTACGAGCAGTACTTC.

The genes are TRBV18 and TRBJ1-1; a weak D match, TRBD1 (5 bases). CDR3 size: 14 residues. V was cut by 4 bases and J by 8 bases, with 17 bases left in between. CDR1 is KGHSH and CDR2 is LQKENI in the germline V gene. The CDR3, as DNA: TGTGCCAGCTCACTGCTCTTGGGGGGAGAGGAAGCTTTCTTT. Residues: CASSLLLGGEEAFF.

A few counts support this clonotype. This chain joins TRBV18 and TRBJ2-1; D might be TRBD1 (7 bases). The CDR3 spans 17 residues. Trimming took off 0 bases at V and 4 bases at J, with 16 bases between the two ends. Germline V CDR1 and CDR2: KGHSH, LQKENI. CDR3 in amino acids: CASSPPSQGGLYNEQFF. CDR3 bases: TGTGCCAGCTCACCACCGAGCCAGGGGGGCCTTTACAATGAGCAGTTCTTC.

This clonotype has a handful of counts. In nucleotides, the CDR3 is TGTGCCAGCAGTTACTCGACCGGGATCGATCACGAGCAGTACGTC. The encoded protein is CASSYSTGIDHEQYV. The rearrangement uses TRBV6-2 or TRBV6-3 and TRBJ2-7; TRBD2 is a possible D gene (5 bases). The length of the CDR3 is 15 residues. The V end lost 0 bases, the J end lost 5 bases, and 14 bases lay between the germline ends. The germline V gene has CDR1 MNHEY and CDR2 SVGEGT.